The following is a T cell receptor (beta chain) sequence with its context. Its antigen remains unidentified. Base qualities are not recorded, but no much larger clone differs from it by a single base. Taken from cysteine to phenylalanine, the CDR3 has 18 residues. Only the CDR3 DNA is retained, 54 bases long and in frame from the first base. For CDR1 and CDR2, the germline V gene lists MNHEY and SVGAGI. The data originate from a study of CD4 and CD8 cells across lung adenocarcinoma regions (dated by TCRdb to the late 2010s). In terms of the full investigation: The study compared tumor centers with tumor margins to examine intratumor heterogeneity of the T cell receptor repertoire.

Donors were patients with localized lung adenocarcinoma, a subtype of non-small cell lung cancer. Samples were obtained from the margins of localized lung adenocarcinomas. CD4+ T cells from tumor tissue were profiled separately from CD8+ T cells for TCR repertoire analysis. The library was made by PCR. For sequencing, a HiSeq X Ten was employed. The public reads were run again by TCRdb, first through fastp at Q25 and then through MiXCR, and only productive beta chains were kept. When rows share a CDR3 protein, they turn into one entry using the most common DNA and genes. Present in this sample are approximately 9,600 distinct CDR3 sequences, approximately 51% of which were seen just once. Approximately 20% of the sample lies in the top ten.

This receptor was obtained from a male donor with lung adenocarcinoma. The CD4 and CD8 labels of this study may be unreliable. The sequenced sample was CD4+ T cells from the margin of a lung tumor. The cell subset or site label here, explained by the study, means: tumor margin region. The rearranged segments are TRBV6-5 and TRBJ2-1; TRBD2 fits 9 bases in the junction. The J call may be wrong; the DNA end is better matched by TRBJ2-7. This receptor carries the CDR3 CASSYLAGGGGGVHEQYF. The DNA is TGTGCCAGCAGTTACCTGGCGGGGGGGGGGGGGGGGGTGCACGAGCAGTACTTC.